Below are 11 T cell receptor beta chains sequenced from a single sample in a study of blood T cell repertoires in COVID-19. Sequenced by immunoSEQ multiplex PCR; TCRdb stores in-frame clones only, minus some. The table has 200,000 to 300,000 clones, over 70% seen once. Sequencing used peripheral blood. The receptor set was obtained from a human donor in a cohort sampled during active COVID-19.

The gene calls are TRBV6-5 and TRBJ2-7; 7 bases align to TRBD2. This CDR3 is built from 14 residues. Germline trimming cut 5 bases from V and 5 bases from J; bases unmatched to any gene: 9. Per the germline V gene, CDR1 is MNHEY and CDR2 is SVGAGI. CDR3 sequence: CASSQTWTSHEQYF. Here the CDR3 DNA reads TGTGCCAGCAGTCAAACTTGGACTAGTCACGAGCAGTACTTC.

The chain couples TRBV7-2 to TRBJ1-6; tentatively, D is TRBD1 (5 bases). V lost 5 bases to trimming and J lost 13 bases, with 15 bases between them. CDR3 length equals 13 residues. Germline values: CDR1 SGHTA, CDR2 FQGNSA. The CDR3 reads CASSPAYGGPLHF. The CDR3 DNA is TGTGCCAGCAGCCCGGCTTACGGGGGGCCCCTCCACTTT.

The gene calls are TRBV27 and TRBJ1-2, with unresolved D. In germline, CDR1 is MNHEY, CDR2 SMNVEV (reference sequence). With 5 bases removed from V and 5 bases from J, the gap between germline ends came to 12 bases. The CDR3 length is 13 residues. The CDR3 sequence: CASSPQIRYGYTF. In nucleotides, the CDR3 is TGTGCCAGCAGTCCTCAGATTCGATATGGCTACACCTTC.

The chain recombines TRBV13 with TRBJ2-1; 14 bases map to TRBD2. The CDR3 is 17 residues long. The trim removed 5 bases at V and 3 bases at J, leaving 6 bases unmatched. Germline V gene data show CDR1 as PRHDT and CDR2 as FYEKMQ (reference sequence). The CDR3 DNA is TGTGCCAGCAGCACGGGACTAGCGGGGGACCGCTACAATGAGCAGTTCTTC. Residues: CASSTGLAGDRYNEQFF.

This chain connects TRBV5-1 to TRBJ1-1; 8 bases fit TRBD1. Germline CDR1 and CDR2: SGHRS and YFSETQ. This CDR3 contains 14 residues. J lost 7 bases, V lost 0 bases, and 5 bases had no gene match. CDR3 amino acids: CASSLGTGWGEAFF. The CDR3 coding sequence is TGCGCCAGCAGCTTGGGGACAGGGTGGGGTGAAGCTTTCTTT.

The CDR3 bases are TGTGCCAGCATTGCGGCAGACGATACGCAGTATTTT. Translated: CASIAADDTQYF. J is TRBJ2-3 and V is TRBV6-5; D not resolved. Trimming took off 7 bases at V and 6 bases at J, with 11 bases between the two ends. Germline V lookup: CDR1 MNHEY, CDR2 SVGAGI. This CDR3 contains 12 residues.

The rearrangement joins TRBV19 to TRBJ1-5; TRBD1 matches 7 bases. CDR3 length: 17 amino acids. With 6 bases clipped from V and 2 bases from J, the junction kept 13 bases outside the gene matches. In germline, CDR1 is LNHDA, CDR2 SQIVND (reference sequence). DNA for the CDR3: TGTGCCAGTAGCACTCTCCTACGACAGGGCGGCAATCAGCCCCAGCATTTT. This codes for CASSTLLRQGGNQPQHF.

This chain joins TRBV25-1 and TRBJ1-5, with D unclear. The ends were cut back, 1 base at V and 9 bases at J, with 7 bases in the middle. CDR1 and CDR2 from the germline V gene are MGHDK and SYGVNS. The CDR3 runs 12 residues. This CDR3 reads CASSEFGGPQHF. The CDR3 bases are TGTGCCAGCAGTGAATTTGGCGGGCCCCAGCATTTT. The full variable domain, rest sourced from reference TRBV25-1 and TRBJ1-5, is EADIYQTPRYLVIGTGKKITLECSQTMGHDKMYWYQQDPGMELHLIHYSYGVNSTEKGDLSSESTVSRIRTEHFPLTLESARPSHTSQYLCASSEFGGPQHFGDGTRLSIL.

This clone was counted many times. The chain carries TRBV3-1 (or the pseudogene TRBV3-2) and TRBJ2-7, with TRBD2 matching over 8 bases. Germline trimming cut 3 bases from V and 0 bases from J; bases unmatched to any gene: 1. The length of the CDR3 is 14 residues. Germline lookup yields CDR1 LGHDT and CDR2 YNNKEL (reference sequence). The DNA for the CDR3 is TGTGCCAGCAGCCATCTAGCGGGCTCCTACGAGCAGTACTTC. Its translation is CASSHLAGSYEQYF.

This CDR3 is CASSSSGVWGNQPQHF. The DNA for the CDR3 is TGTGCCAGCAGCTCTTCAGGGGTATGGGGCAATCAGCCCCAGCATTTT. V and J are TRBV7-9 and TRBJ1-5; TRBD1 is a possible D gene (6 bases). Per the germline V gene, CDR1 is SEHNR and CDR2 is FQNEAQ (reference sequence). The CDR3 has 16 residues. V lost 4 bases and J 2 bases, leaving 15 bases between the germline ends.

The chain joins TRBV3-1 (or the pseudogene TRBV3-2) to TRBJ1-1; D gene ambiguous. CDR1 is LGHDT, CDR2 YNNKEL, per germline (reference sequence). The CDR3 spans 13 residues. V lost 0 bases to trimming and J lost 4 bases, with 6 bases between them. The CDR3 DNA sequence: TGTGCCAGCAGCCAAGATCGAGGCACTGAAGCTTTCTTT. Protein product: CASSQDRGTEAFF.